These 32 T cell receptor beta chains were all obtained from the same sample, sequenced in a study of blood T cell repertoires in COVID-19 (dated by TCRdb to 2020 to 2021). To prepare the library, the immunoSEQ multiplex PCR assay was applied. Sourced from immuneACCESS, this table was stored by TCRdb with only in-frame sequences that have V and J called. A share of the clones is absent; for the studies checked, an unresolved V gene accounts for under half, and the remainder has no known explanation. For this sample the table gives some 29,000 clones, of which roughly 80% were detected only once. Together, the top ten hold 9% to 10% of the sample. Sequencing was performed on peripheral blood. The receptors come from a man older than 75 with active COVID-19.

The V and J genes are TRBV7-9 and TRBJ1-4; D ambiguous. From germline, CDR1 is SEHNR and CDR2 FQNEAQ (reference sequence). V lost 0 bases and J 7 bases, leaving 15 bases between the germline ends. The CDR3 covers 16 residues. CDR3 coding DNA: TGTGCCAGCAGCTTAGCGCGGGTCACTAAGGGTGAAAAACTGTTTTTT. This gives the protein CASSLARVTKGEKLFF.

V and J are TRBV2 and TRBJ2-3, with D possibly TRBD2 on 5 matching bases. Between the trimmed V and J ends, which lost 8 bases and 1 base, there was a span of 10 bases. CDR3 length: 13 amino acids. Germline V lookup: CDR1 SNHLY, CDR2 FYNNEI. DNA for the CDR3: TGTGCCAGCGGACTCCCGGGCACAGATACGCAGTATTTT. Protein product: CASGLPGTDTQYF.

This chain joins TRBV30 and TRBJ2-6; TRBD1 is a possible D gene (6 bases). The V end was cut by 1 base, the J end by 0 bases, with 10 bases between. The CDR3 runs to 16 residues. Germline CDR1 reads GTSNPN; CDR2 reads SVGIG (reference sequence). CDR3 sequence reads: CAWSGGGFSGANVLTF. In nucleotides, the CDR3 is TGTGCCTGGAGTGGAGGGGGATTCTCTGGGGCCAACGTCCTGACTTTC.

The CDR3 DNA is TGTGCCAGCAGTGAAGAACTAGCGGGGAGAGATACGCAGTATTTT. It encodes CASSEELAGRDTQYF. The V and J genes are TRBV6-1 and TRBJ2-3, with 10 bases identical to TRBD2. Losses at the gene ends were 1 base for V and 5 bases for J; bases not matched to a gene: 3. Germline CDR1 reads MNHNS; CDR2 reads SASEGT. The CDR3 spans 15 residues.

This clone was seen only a few times. The rearrangement uses TRBV5-4 and TRBJ2-5; TRBD2 matches 10 bases. The CDR3 extends over 13 amino acids. From germline, CDR1 is SGHNT and CDR2 YYREEE (reference sequence). The J segment lost 10 bases and the V segment lost 4 bases, leaving 7 bases of the junction unmatched. CDR3 sequence: CASSPGTSDNQYF. DNA for the CDR3: TGTGCCAGCAGCCCAGGGACTAGCGATAACCAGTACTTC. The entire variable domain, with the rest obtained from reference TRBV5-4 and TRBJ2-5, is as follows: ETGVTQSPTHLIKTRGQQVTLRCSSQSGHNTVSWYQQALGQGPQFIFQYYREEENGRGNFPPRFSGLQFPNYSSELNVNALELDDSALYLCASSPGTSDNQYFGPGTRLLVL.

DNA of the CDR3: TGCGCCAGCAGCCAAGATGTGAGGGGGCCGGAGACCCAGTACTTC. Its translation: CASSQDVRGPETQYF. This chain connects TRBV4-1 to TRBJ2-5; 7 nucleotides align to TRBD1. This CDR3 contains 15 residues. Trimming at V came to 0 bases and at J to 5 bases, leaving 6 bases not matched to a gene. Germline-derived CDR1 and CDR2 are MGHRA and YSYEKL.

V and J are TRBV14 and TRBJ1-3; a weak D match, TRBD1 (6 bases). The CDR3 contains 14 residues. The germline V and J ends were trimmed by 4 bases and 8 bases, with 15 bases remaining between them. The germline CDR1 and CDR2 sequences are SGHDN and FVKESK. The CDR3 coding sequence is TGTGCCAGCAGCCCCCGACAGGTATCAGACACCATATATTTT. Translating it yields CASSPRQVSDTIYF.

The chain uses TRBV5-5 and TRBJ2-2, with 8 bases aligning to TRBD2. The germline V gene has CDR1 SGHKS and CDR2 YYEKEE (reference sequence). The CDR3 runs to 16 residues. The ends lost 0 bases at V and 1 base at J; junction bases unmatched: 2. The CDR3 coding sequence is TGTGCCAGCAGCTTGGTCCGGGGGGGGAACACCGGGGAGCTGTTTTTT. Its protein product is CASSLVRGGNTGELFF.

This sequence joins TRBV6-5 and TRBJ1-1; no clear D gene. Germline V gene data show CDR1 as MNHEY and CDR2 as SVGAGI. This CDR3 contains 13 residues. The ends were cut back, 8 bases at V and 0 bases at J, with 10 bases in the middle. The CDR3 DNA reads TGTGCCAGCCAGGAAGTCATGAACACTGAAGCTTTCTTT. It codes for CASQEVMNTEAFF.

The V call is TRBV7-9, the J call TRBJ2-2, with TRBD1 matching over 8 bases. CDR3 length: 15 residues. Trimming removed 6 bases from V and 2 bases from J; junction bases left unmatched: 5. Germline CDR1 reads SEHNR; CDR2 reads FQNEAQ (reference sequence). CDR3 sequence reads: CASSPGTGNTGELFF. DNA of the CDR3: TGTGCCAGCAGTCCCGGGACAGGAAACACCGGGGAGCTGTTTTTT.

This chain connects TRBV6-6 to TRBJ2-2, with D perhaps TRBD1 (5 bases). V was trimmed by 6 bases and J by 7 bases, leaving 21 bases between them. CDR1 and CDR2 from the germline V gene are MNHNY and SVGAGI (reference sequence). The CDR3 has 16 amino acids. CDR3 bases: TGTGCCAGCAGAGGGGAATCAGGGCAGGGCGGCGGGGAGCTGTTTTTT. This codes for CASRGESGQGGGELFF.

The J gene is TRBJ1-2, the V gene TRBV5-5; 7 nucleotides match TRBD1. Germline-derived CDR1 and CDR2 are SGHKS and YYEKEE (reference sequence). The trim removed 4 bases at V and 4 bases at J, leaving 10 bases unmatched. The length of the CDR3 is 15 residues. In DNA, the CDR3 is TGTGCCAGCAGCCCCGGGACAGACTCTTTCTATGGCTACACCTTC. Amino acids: CASSPGTDSFYGYTF.

V usage is TRBV6-4 and J usage is TRBJ2-7; D is possibly TRBD1 (5 bases). Trimming stripped 2 bases from V and 9 bases from J, with 11 bases between. CDR1 is MRHNA, CDR2 SNTAGT, per germline. This CDR3 comprises 12 residues. The CDR3 sequence: CASSDDLGAQYF. Written as DNA, the CDR3 is TGTGCCAGCAGTGACGACTTAGGGGCGCAGTACTTC.

This chain joins TRBV9 and TRBJ2-3, with no clear D. Trimming shortened V by 4 bases and J by 3 bases, and 9 bases separated the two germline ends. Germline V gives CDR1 SGDLS, CDR2 YYNGEE. The CDR3 loop spans 13 amino acids. CDR3 nucleotides: TGTGCCAGCAGCCTTTTAGCAACAGATACGCAGTATTTT. Translated: CASSLLATDTQYF.

V and J are TRBV6-5 and TRBJ2-5; no clear D gene. Germline-derived CDR1 and CDR2 are MNHEY and SVGAGI. Trimming shortened V by 7 bases and J by 3 bases, and 12 bases separated the two germline ends. This CDR3 is built from 13 residues. The CDR3 region has the DNA TGTGCCAGCACCGAACGGGTAAAAGAGACCCAGTACTTC. Translated, it gives CASTERVKETQYF.

V usage is TRBV5-1 and J usage is TRBJ1-1; 8 nucleotides align to TRBD1. Germline CDR1 SGHRS, CDR2 YFSETQ. CDR3 length: 15 residues. Trimming took 4 bases from V and 11 from J; bases not matched to a gene: 16. CDR3: CASSVRPTGARGAFF. The CDR3 DNA reads TGCGCCAGCAGCGTGCGACCGACAGGGGCCAGGGGCGCTTTCTTT.

The rearrangement uses TRBV14 and TRBJ2-2; unclear D gene. The CDR3 has 15 residues. The V gene lost 0 bases and the J gene lost 4 bases, with 9 bases spanning the gap. Per germline, CDR1 SGHDN and CDR2 FVKESK. The CDR3 nucleotides are TGTGCCAGCAGCCAAGACTGGCATCTCACCGGGGAGCTGTTTTTT. Its protein is CASSQDWHLTGELFF.

The genes are TRBV20-1 and TRBJ1-2, with 7 nucleotides matching TRBD1. Germline trimming cut 8 bases from V and 4 bases from J; bases unmatched to any gene: 4. Germline V gene sequence: CDR1 DFQATT, CDR2 SNEGSKA (reference sequence). CDR3 size: 11 residues. The CDR3 DNA follows: TGCAGTACAGGGGATAGCTATGGCTACACCTTC. It codes for CSTGDSYGYTF.

The chain has TRBV5-1 and TRBJ2-7, with D possibly TRBD1 on 6 matching bases. The CDR3 covers 14 residues. CDR1 and CDR2 (germline): SGHRS, YFSETQ. Trimming stripped 0 bases from V and 5 bases from J, with 12 bases between. The CDR3 loop reads CASSLGTVADEQYF. CDR3 DNA: TGCGCCAGCAGCTTGGGGACAGTGGCTGACGAGCAGTACTTC.

This clone was seen just once. The chain joins TRBV11-2 to TRBJ2-1, with 8 bases fitting TRBD1. Germline trimming cut 5 bases from V and 7 bases from J; bases unmatched to any gene: 1. This CDR3 has 12 amino acids. Per the germline V gene, CDR1 is SGHAT and CDR2 is FQNNGV. Here the CDR3 DNA reads TGTGCCAGCAGCCGACAGGGGAATGAGCAGTTCTTC. Its translation is CASSRQGNEQFF.

CDR3 loop: CASSQDGQSLETQYF. DNA for the CDR3: TGTGCCAGCAGCCAAGATGGACAGTCCCTTGAGACCCAGTACTTC. The chain combines TRBV3-1 (or the pseudogene TRBV3-2) with TRBJ2-5, with D possibly being TRBD1 (6 bases). The V gene lost 0 bases and the J gene lost 5 bases, with 13 bases spanning the gap. The CDR3 is made up of 15 amino acids. The germline V gene has CDR1 LGHDT and CDR2 YNNKEL (reference sequence).

This chain connects TRBV3-1 (or the pseudogene TRBV3-2) to TRBJ2-2; 8 nucleotides align to TRBD1. The ends lost 0 bases at V and 6 bases at J; junction bases unmatched: 6. The CDR3 length is 16 residues. Germline V lookup: CDR1 LGHDT, CDR2 YNNKEL (reference sequence). The CDR3 is CASSQEAPDRAGELFF. CDR3 DNA: TGTGCCAGCAGCCAAGAGGCTCCGGACAGGGCCGGGGAGCTGTTTTTT.

The V gene is TRBV24-1, the J gene TRBJ2-3; 7 positions agree with TRBD1. Germline V gene sequence: CDR1 KGHDR, CDR2 SFDVKD. The CDR3 contains 16 residues. J gave up 4 bases and V 4 bases, and 10 bases lay outside the gene matches. In nucleotides, the CDR3 is TGTGCCACCAGTGACTCCCCCCGACAGGGTTCAGATACGCAGTATTTT. Translation gives CATSDSPRQGSDTQYF.

CDR3 residues: CASRAPSGGREQFF. The CDR3 DNA sequence: TGTGCCAGCAGAGCCCCTAGCGGGGGGCGTGAGCAGTTCTTC. V is TRBV6-5 and J is TRBJ2-1; 11 bases fit TRBD2. Trimming took 6 bases from V and 9 from J; bases not matched to a gene: 7. The CDR3 has 14 amino acids. CDR1 is MNHEY, CDR2 SVGAGI, per germline.

The chain couples TRBV5-4 to TRBJ1-1; D call uncertain. The CDR3 extends over 14 amino acids. CDR1 and CDR2 from the germline V gene are SGHNT and YYREEE (reference sequence). V dropped 4 bases and J dropped 1 base, with 11 bases sitting between them. CDR3 in amino acids: CASSPSRWNTEAFF. CDR3 DNA: TGTGCCAGCAGCCCATCTAGGTGGAACACTGAAGCTTTCTTT.

The rearrangement uses TRBV15 and TRBJ1-5; no clear D. Germline V lookup: CDR1 LNHNV, CDR2 YYDKDF (reference sequence). The CDR3 is 13 residues long. V lost 2 bases and J lost 6, with 8 bases in between. CDR3 region: CATSRQRSQPQHF. The CDR3 region has the DNA TGTGCCACCAGCAGACAGCGTAGTCAGCCCCAGCATTTT.

The chain recombines TRBV10-2 with TRBJ2-3, with a possible D match to TRBD2 (7 bases). Germline lookup yields CDR1 WSHSY and CDR2 SAAADI. This CDR3 spans 15 amino acids. V was pared by 3 bases and J by 2 bases, with 12 bases between. Here the CDR3 reads CASSDYAGATDTQYF. The CDR3 nucleotides are TGCGCCAGCAGTGACTACGCGGGGGCCACAGATACGCAGTATTTT.

J is TRBJ2-7 and V is TRBV9; a weak D match, TRBD2 (6 bases). Trimming shortened V by 3 bases and J by 4 bases, and 11 bases separated the two germline ends. The CDR3 runs 13 residues. The germline gives CDR1 SGDLS, CDR2 YYNGEE. DNA of the CDR3: TGTGCCAGCAGCGAACCAGGGACTTACGAGCAGTACTTC. Encoded protein: CASSEPGTYEQYF.

The J gene is TRBJ1-2, the V gene TRBV19, with D tentatively TRBD1 (6 bases). CDR3 length: 15 residues. Trimming took 7 bases from V and 0 from J, leaving 15 bases between them. The germline V gene has CDR1 LNHDA and CDR2 SQIVND (reference sequence). The CDR3 DNA follows: TGTGCCAGTACTCGAACGGGACAAGCTAACTATGGCTACACCTTC. It codes for CASTRTGQANYGYTF.

This chain joins TRBV11-2 and TRBJ1-4; possible D gene TRBD1, 6 bases. V was shortened by 5 bases and J by 5 bases, with 12 bases between the two germline ends. The CDR3 runs 14 residues. CDR1 is SGHAT, CDR2 FQNNGV, per germline. CDR3 nucleotide sequence: TGTGCCAGCAGCCGGACAGTGATAAATGAAAAACTGTTTTTT. Residues: CASSRTVINEKLFF.

This chain joins TRBV10-3 and TRBJ2-5, with D tentatively TRBD1 (5 bases). In germline, CDR1 is ENHRY, CDR2 SYGVKD. Trimming took 8 bases from V and 1 from J, leaving 20 bases between them. The CDR3 runs 16 residues. This chain's CDR3 is CAILGAEKSVQETQYF. CDR3 DNA sequence: TGTGCCATCCTTGGGGCAGAGAAGTCGGTCCAAGAGACCCAGTACTTC.

The CDR3 bases are TGTGCCAGCGGAGCGGGGAGCAGCTTTGATACGCAGTATTTT. As protein: CASGAGSSFDTQYF. The V and J genes are TRBV6-6 and TRBJ2-3, with 7 bases identical to TRBD2. V shed 8 bases, J shed 6 bases, and the junction held 11 bases outside the gene matches. The CDR3 totals 14 residues. CDR1 and CDR2 (germline): MNHNY, SVGAGI (reference sequence).